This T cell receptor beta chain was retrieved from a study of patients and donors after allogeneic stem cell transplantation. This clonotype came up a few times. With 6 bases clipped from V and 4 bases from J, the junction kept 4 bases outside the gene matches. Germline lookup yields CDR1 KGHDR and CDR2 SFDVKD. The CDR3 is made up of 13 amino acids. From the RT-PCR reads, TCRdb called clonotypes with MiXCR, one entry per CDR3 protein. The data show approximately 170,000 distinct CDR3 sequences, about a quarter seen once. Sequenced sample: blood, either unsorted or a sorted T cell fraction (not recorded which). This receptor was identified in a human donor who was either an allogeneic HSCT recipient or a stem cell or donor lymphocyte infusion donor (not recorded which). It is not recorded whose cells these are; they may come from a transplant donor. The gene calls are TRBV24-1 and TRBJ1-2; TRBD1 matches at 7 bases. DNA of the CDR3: TGTGCCACCAGTTTTTCAGGGGGCTATGGCTACACCTTC. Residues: CATSFSGGYGYTF.